The 5 T cell receptor beta chains given below trace back to one sample, sequenced in a study of blood T cell repertoires in COVID-19. Here immunoSEQ multiplex PCR was the method, and the copy in TCRdb shows in-frame clones only, minus some. The sample lists roughly 480,000 clones; roughly nine tenths were seen once. Sequenced input: peripheral blood. The receptors here all came from a man aged 18 to 35 with COVID-19, enrolled during active disease.

The V and J genes are TRBV6-5 and TRBJ2-7, with TRBD1 matching over 7 bases. V gave up 7 bases and J gave up 2 bases; unmatched junction bases: 5. The CDR3 runs 13 residues. The germline CDR1 and CDR2 sequences are MNHEY and SVGAGI. Here the CDR3 reads CASNWDRTYEQYF. As DNA, the CDR3 is TGTGCCAGCAACTGGGACAGAACCTACGAGCAGTACTTC.

This clone has more than one count but fewer than ten. This chain links TRBV10-2 with TRBJ1-5; no clear D. The germline gives CDR1 WSHSY, CDR2 SAAADI. The CDR3 is 14 residues long. V was cut by 1 base and J by 4 bases, with 8 bases left in between. This CDR3 reads CASSEFGMNQPQHF. The CDR3 DNA follows: TGCGCCAGCAGTGAGTTCGGGATGAATCAGCCCCAGCATTTT.

The V and J genes are TRBV11-3 and TRBJ2-1, with 13 bases fitting TRBD2. The length of the CDR3 is 17 residues. V gave up 10 bases and J gave up 4 bases; unmatched junction bases: 13. Per the germline V gene, CDR1 is SGHNT and CDR2 is YENEEA. CDR3 in amino acids: CATAGTSGTPQYNEQFF. The DNA for the CDR3 is TGTGCCACTGCCGGGACTAGCGGGACCCCACAATACAATGAGCAGTTCTTC.

This sequence joins TRBV2 and TRBJ2-7; D possibly corresponds to TRBD1 (6 bases). This CDR3 contains 16 residues. Germline lookup yields CDR1 SNHLY and CDR2 FYNNEI. Trimming cost V 1 base and J 1 base, with 14 bases left between them. The CDR3 reads CASSEELGTGSYEQYF. For the CDR3, the DNA is TGTGCCAGCAGTGAAGAGTTGGGTACAGGGTCCTACGAGCAGTACTTC.

The genes are TRBV5-5 and TRBJ2-1; TRBD1 aligns across 8 bases. The J segment lost 4 bases and the V segment lost 1 base, leaving 4 bases of the junction unmatched. Germline V gene data show CDR1 as SGHKS and CDR2 as YYEKEE (reference sequence). The CDR3 extends over 15 amino acids. The CDR3, as DNA: TGTGCCAGCAGCTTGTGGGGGACAGGATACAATGAGCAGTTCTTC. Translation gives CASSLWGTGYNEQFF.